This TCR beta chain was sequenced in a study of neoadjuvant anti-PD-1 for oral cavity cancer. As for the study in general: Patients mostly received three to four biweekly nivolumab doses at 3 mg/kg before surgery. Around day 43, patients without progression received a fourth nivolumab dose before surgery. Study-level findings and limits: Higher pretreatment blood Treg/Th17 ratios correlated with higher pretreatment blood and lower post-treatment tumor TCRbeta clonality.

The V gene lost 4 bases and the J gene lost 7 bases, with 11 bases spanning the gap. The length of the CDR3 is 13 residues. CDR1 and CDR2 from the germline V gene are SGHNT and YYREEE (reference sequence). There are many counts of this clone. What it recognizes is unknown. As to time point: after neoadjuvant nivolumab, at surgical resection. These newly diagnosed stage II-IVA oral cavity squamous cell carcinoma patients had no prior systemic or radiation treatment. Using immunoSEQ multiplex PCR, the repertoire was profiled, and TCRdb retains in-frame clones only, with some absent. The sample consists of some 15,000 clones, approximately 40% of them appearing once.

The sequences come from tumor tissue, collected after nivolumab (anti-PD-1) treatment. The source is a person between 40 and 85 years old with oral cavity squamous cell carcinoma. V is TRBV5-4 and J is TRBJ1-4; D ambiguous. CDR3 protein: CASSLKESEKLFF. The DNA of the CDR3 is TGTGCCAGCAGCCTAAAGGAGTCTGAAAAACTGTTTTTT.